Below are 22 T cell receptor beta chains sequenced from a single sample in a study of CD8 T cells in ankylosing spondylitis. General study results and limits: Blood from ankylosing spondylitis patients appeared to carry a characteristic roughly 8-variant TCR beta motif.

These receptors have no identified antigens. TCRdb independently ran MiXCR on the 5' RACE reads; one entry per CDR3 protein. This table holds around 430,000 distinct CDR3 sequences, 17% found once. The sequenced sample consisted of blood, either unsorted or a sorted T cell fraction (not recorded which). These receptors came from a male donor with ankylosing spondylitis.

Here the CDR3 reads CASSSGTRGETQYF. CDR3 nucleotides: TGCGCCAGCAGCTCCGGGACTAGGGGTGAGACCCAGTACTTC. The rearrangement joins TRBV4-1 to TRBJ2-5; 8 bases agree with TRBD2. The CDR3 loop spans 14 amino acids. The germline CDR1 and CDR2 sequences are MGHRA and YSYEKL. Germline trimming cut 5 bases from V and 5 bases from J; bases unmatched to any gene: 7.

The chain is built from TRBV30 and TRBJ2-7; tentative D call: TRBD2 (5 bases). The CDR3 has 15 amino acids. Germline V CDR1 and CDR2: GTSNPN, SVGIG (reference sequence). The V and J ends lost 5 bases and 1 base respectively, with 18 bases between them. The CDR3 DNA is TGTGCCTGGGCCCGGGGTCTAACTACTTCCTACGAGCAGTACTTC. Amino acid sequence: CAWARGLTTSYEQYF.

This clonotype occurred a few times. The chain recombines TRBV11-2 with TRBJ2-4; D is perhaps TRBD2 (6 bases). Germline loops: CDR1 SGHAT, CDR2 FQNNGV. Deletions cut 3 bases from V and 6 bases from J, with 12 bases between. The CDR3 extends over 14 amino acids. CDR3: CASSFPGTLNIQYF. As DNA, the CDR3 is TGTGCCAGCAGCTTTCCGGGGACTCTAAACATTCAGTACTTC. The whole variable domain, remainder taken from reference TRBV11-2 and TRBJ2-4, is EAGVAQSPRYKIIEKRQSVAFWCNPISGHATLYWYQQILGQGPKLLIQFQNNGVVDDSQLPKDRFSAERLKGVDSTLKIQPAKLEDSAVYLCASSFPGTLNIQYFGAGTRLSVL.

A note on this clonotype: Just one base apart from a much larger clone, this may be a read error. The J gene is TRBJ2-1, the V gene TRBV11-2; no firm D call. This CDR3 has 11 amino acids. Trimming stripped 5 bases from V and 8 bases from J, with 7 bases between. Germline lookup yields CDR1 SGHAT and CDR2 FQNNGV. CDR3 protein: CASSPSYEQFF. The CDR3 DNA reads TGTGCCAGCAGCCCCAGCTATGAGCAGTTCTTC.

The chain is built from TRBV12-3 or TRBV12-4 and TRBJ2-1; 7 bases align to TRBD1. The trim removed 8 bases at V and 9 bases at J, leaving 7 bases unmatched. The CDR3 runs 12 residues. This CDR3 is CASCYRGSEQFF. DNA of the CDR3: TGTGCCAGCTGTTACAGGGGTAGTGAGCAGTTCTTC.

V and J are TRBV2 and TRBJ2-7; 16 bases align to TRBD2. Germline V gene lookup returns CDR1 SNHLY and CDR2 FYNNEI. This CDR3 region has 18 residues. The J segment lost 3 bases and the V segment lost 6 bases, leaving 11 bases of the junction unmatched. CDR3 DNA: TGTGCCAGCAGAACCGGGACTAGCGGGGGGGCGGTGAACTACGAGCAGTACTTC. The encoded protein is CASRTGTSGGAVNYEQYF.

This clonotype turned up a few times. CDR3 nucleotide sequence: TGTGCCAGCAGTTACTCGACAGGGGCCGGCTACACCTTC. As protein: CASSYSTGAGYTF. V and J are TRBV6-5 and TRBJ1-2; 8 nucleotides line up with TRBD1. The CDR3 is 13 residues long. The germline V gene encodes CDR1 MNHEY and CDR2 SVGAGI. Germline trimming cut 0 bases from V and 8 bases from J; bases unmatched to any gene: 2.

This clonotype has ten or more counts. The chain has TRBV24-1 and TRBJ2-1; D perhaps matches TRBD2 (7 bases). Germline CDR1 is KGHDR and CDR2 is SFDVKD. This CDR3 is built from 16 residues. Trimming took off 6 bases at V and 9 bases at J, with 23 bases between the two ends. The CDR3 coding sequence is TGTGCCACCAGTCCTACCGGGGGCGGGAGCACGGGTGAGCAGTTCTTC. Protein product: CATSPTGGGSTGEQFF.

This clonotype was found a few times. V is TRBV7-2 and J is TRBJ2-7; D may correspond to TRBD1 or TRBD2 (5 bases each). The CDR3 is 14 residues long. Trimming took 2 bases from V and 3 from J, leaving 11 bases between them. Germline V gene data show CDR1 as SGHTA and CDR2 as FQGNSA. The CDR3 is CASSLLPGHYEQYF. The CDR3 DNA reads TGTGCCAGCAGCTTACTCCCGGGGCACTACGAGCAGTACTTC.

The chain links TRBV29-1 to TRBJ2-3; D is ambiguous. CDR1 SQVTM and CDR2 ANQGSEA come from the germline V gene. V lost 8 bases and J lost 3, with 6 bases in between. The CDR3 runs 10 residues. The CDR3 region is CSTYTDTQYF. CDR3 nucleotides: TGCAGCACGTATACAGATACGCAGTATTTT.

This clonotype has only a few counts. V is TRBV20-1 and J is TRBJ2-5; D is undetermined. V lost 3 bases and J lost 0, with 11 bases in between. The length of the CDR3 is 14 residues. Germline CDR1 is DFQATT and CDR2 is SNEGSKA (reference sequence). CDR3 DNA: TGCAGTGCTAGGTTACCGATGTACCAAGAGACCCAGTACTTC. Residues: CSARLPMYQETQYF.

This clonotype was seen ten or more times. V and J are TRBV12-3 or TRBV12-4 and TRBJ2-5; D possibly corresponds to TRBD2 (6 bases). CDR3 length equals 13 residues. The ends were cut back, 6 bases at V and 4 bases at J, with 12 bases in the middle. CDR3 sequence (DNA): TGTGCCAGCAGCCCCGGGACTTTAGAGACCCAGTACTTC. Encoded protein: CASSPGTLETQYF.

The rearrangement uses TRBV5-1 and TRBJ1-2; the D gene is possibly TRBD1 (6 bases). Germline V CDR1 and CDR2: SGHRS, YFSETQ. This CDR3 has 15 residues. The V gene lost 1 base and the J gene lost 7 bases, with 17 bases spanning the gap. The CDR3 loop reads CASSLTGTYLSGYTF. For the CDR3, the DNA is TGCGCCAGCAGCTTGACCGGGACATACCTCTCTGGCTACACCTTC. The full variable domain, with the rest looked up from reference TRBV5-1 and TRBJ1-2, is KAGVTQTPRYLIKTRGQQVTLSCSPISGHRSVSWYQQTPGQGLQFLFEYFSETQRNKGNFPGRFSGRQFSNSRSEMNVSTLELGDSALYLCASSLTGTYLSGYTFGSGTRLTVV.

The CDR3 here is CSARRQQGYIQYF. The CDR3 DNA follows: TGCAGTGCTAGAAGACAGCAAGGTTACATTCAGTACTTC. The V call is TRBV20-1, the J call TRBJ2-4; D is possibly TRBD1 (5 bases). Deletions cut 2 bases from V and 8 bases from J, with 13 bases between. The CDR3 extends over 13 amino acids. The germline V gene encodes CDR1 DFQATT and CDR2 SNEGSKA (reference sequence).

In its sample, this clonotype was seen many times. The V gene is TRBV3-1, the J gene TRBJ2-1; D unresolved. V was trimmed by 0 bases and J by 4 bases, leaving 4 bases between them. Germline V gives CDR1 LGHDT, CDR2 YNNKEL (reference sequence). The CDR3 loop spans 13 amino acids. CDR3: CASSQEGYNEQFF. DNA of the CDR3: TGTGCCAGCAGCCAAGAAGGGTACAATGAGCAGTTCTTC.

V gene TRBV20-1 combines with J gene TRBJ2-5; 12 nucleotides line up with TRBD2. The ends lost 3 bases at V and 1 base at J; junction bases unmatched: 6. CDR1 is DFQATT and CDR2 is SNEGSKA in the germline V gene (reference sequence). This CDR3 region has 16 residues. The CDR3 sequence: CSASPPSGRAQETQYF. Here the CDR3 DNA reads TGCAGTGCTAGCCCGCCTAGCGGGAGGGCCCAAGAGACCCAGTACTTC.

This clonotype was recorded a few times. The CDR3 DNA is TGCGCCAGCAGCCCTCGGACGGCCGATTCTACCTATGGCTACACCTTC. This codes for CASSPRTADSTYGYTF. The chain uses TRBV4-1 and TRBJ1-2; D gene ambiguous. Germline assignment: CDR1 MGHRA and CDR2 YSYEKL. The V and J ends lost 4 bases and 4 bases respectively, with 19 bases between them. The CDR3 has 16 residues.

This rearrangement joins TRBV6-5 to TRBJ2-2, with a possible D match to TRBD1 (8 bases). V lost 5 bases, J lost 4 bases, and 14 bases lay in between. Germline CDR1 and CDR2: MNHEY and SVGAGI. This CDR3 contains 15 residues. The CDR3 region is CASSTTGGGTGELFF. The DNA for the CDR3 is TGTGCCAGCAGTACTACAGGGGGGGGCACCGGGGAGCTGTTTTTT.

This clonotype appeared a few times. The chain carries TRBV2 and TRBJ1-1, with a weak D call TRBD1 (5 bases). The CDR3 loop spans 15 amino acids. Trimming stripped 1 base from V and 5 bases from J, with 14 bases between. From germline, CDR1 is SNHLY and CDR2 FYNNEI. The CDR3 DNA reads TGTGCCAGCAGTGAAGATAGGGCAGGGAGGACTGAAGCTTTCTTT. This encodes CASSEDRAGRTEAFF.

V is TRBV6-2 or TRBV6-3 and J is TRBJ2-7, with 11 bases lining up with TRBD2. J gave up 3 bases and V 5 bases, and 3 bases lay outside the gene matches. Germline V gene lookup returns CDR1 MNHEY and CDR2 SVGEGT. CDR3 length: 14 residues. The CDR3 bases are TGTGCCAGCAGTATAGCGGGAGGGATCTACGAGCAGTACTTC. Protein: CASSIAGGIYEQYF.

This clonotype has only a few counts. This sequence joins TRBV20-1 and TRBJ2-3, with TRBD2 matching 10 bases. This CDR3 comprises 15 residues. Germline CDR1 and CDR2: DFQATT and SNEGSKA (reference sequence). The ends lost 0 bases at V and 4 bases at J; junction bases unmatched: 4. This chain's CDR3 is CSARDLAGVADTQYF. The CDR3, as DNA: TGCAGTGCTAGAGATCTAGCGGGAGTGGCAGATACGCAGTATTTT.

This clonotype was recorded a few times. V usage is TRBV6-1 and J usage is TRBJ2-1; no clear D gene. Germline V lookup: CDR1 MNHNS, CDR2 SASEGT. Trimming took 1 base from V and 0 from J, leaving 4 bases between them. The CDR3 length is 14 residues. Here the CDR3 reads CASSEVGSYNEQFF. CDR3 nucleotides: TGTGCCAGCAGTGAAGTGGGCTCCTACAATGAGCAGTTCTTC.